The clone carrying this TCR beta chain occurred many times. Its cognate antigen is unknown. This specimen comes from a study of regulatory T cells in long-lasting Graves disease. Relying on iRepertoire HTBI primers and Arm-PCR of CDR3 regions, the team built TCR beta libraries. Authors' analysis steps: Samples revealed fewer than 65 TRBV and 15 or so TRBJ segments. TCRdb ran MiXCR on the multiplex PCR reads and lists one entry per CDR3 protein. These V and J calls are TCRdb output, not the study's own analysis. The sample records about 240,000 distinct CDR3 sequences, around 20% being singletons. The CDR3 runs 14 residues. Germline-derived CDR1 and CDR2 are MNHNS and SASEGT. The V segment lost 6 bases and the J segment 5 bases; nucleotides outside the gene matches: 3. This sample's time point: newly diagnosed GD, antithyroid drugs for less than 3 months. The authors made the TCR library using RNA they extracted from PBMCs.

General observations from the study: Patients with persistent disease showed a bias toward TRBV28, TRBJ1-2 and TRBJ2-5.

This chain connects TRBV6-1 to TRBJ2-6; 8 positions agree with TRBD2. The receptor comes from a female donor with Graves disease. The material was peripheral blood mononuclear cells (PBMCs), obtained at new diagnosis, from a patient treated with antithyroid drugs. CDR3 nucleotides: TGTGCCAGCAGCAATAGCGGGAGGGCCAACGTCCTGACTTTC. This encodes CASSNSGRANVLTF.